The 23 T cell receptor beta chains below come from one sample, sequenced in a study of cytomegalovirus exposure and HLA in healthy donors (dated by TCRdb to between 2016 and 2019). The library came from the immunoSEQ multiplex PCR assay. The multiplex PCR relied on a mix of 60 forward primers for TCR Vbeta segments and 13 reverse primers for TCR Jbeta segments. TCRdb stores this immuneACCESS table with in-frame sequences only. Part of the clones is absent; in the studies checked, under half of the shortfall reflects unresolved V genes, and no reason is known for the rest. For this sample there are about 150,000 clones; approximately 78% appear just once. Of the sample, about 3% falls within the top ten clones. The sample taken for sequencing was PBMCs. All receptors come from a man aged 35 to 55 in good health and CMV-seropositive.

V is TRBV19 and J is TRBJ2-2; D ambiguous. Germline V gene sequence: CDR1 LNHDA, CDR2 SQIVND (reference sequence). The CDR3 has 15 amino acids. Trimming removed 2 bases from V and 0 bases from J, with 7 bases in between. The CDR3 here is CASSISQANTGELFF. The CDR3 bases are TGTGCCAGTAGTATAAGTCAGGCGAACACCGGGGAGCTGTTTTTT. The variable domain in full, completed from reference TRBV19 and TRBJ2-2, reads DGGITQSPKYLFRKEGQNVTLSCEQNLNHDAMYWYRQDPGQGLRLIYYSQIVNDFQKGDIAEGYSVSREKKESFPLTVTSAQKNPTAFYLCASSISQANTGELFFGEGSRLTVL.

The V call is TRBV6-5, the J call TRBJ1-5; D might be TRBD1 (5 bases). CDR1 and CDR2 from the germline V gene are MNHEY and SVGAGI. V was shortened by 8 bases and J by 4 bases, with 12 bases between the two germline ends. The CDR3 covers 13 residues. The CDR3 nucleotides read TGTGCCAGCCTCAGGGTTGGGAATCAGCCCCAGCATTTT. This gives the protein CASLRVGNQPQHF.

This sequence joins TRBV15 and TRBJ2-7, with D perhaps TRBD1 (6 bases). The CDR3 covers 13 residues. V dropped 3 bases and J dropped 2 bases, with 8 bases sitting between them. Germline CDR1 LNHNV, CDR2 YYDKDF (reference sequence). The CDR3 sequence: CATSRDSPYEQYF. The CDR3 DNA reads TGTGCCACCAGCAGGGACAGCCCCTACGAGCAGTACTTC.

The chain carries TRBV28 and TRBJ1-1, with TRBD1 matching 8 bases. V lost 5 bases to trimming and J lost 3 bases; unmatched junction nucleotides: 11. CDR3 length: 16 amino acids. The germline gives CDR1 MDHEN, CDR2 SYDVKM. Written as DNA, the CDR3 is TGTGCCAGCAGTCGGGACAGGCCCTTCTCGGACACTGAAGCTTTCTTT. Translating it yields CASSRDRPFSDTEAFF.

The rearrangement links TRBV4-1 to TRBJ2-1; a weak D match, TRBD2 (6 bases). The CDR3 totals 15 residues. Trimming pared 4 bases from V and 5 bases from J, leaving 15 bases between. Germline V CDR1 and CDR2: MGHRA, YSYEKL. The CDR3 DNA reads TGCGCCAGCAGCCCTGTAAGGGACTCACACAATGAGCAGTTCTTC. Protein product: CASSPVRDSHNEQFF.

CDR3: CASSAKGLGGTEAFF. The CDR3 DNA reads as TGTGCCAGCAGCGCCAAAGGCCTGGGGGGCACTGAAGCTTTCTTT. The chain is built from TRBV11-2 and TRBJ1-1; D may be TRBD1 (5 bases). The germline CDR1 and CDR2 sequences are SGHAT and FQNNGV. CDR3 length: 15 amino acids. V lost 5 bases to trimming and J lost 4 bases, with 17 bases between them.

The chain combines TRBV28 with TRBJ2-1; D might be TRBD2 (5 bases). Germline CDR1 reads MDHEN; CDR2 reads SYDVKM. This CDR3 comprises 14 residues. Trimming stripped 5 bases from V and 0 bases from J, with 8 bases between. DNA for the CDR3: TGTGCCAGCAGTATTGGGAGCTCCTACAATGAGCAGTTCTTC. Its protein product is CASSIGSSYNEQFF.

V gene TRBV25-1 combines with J gene TRBJ2-2; 7 bases agree with TRBD2. CDR1 is MGHDK, CDR2 SYGVNS, per germline. Trimming cost V 3 bases and J 4 bases; bases outside gene matches: 5. The CDR3 consists of 15 residues. CDR3 amino acids: CASSDRTRATGELFF. The CDR3 DNA reads TGTGCCAGCAGTGACCGGACTAGAGCCACCGGGGAGCTGTTTTTT.

J is TRBJ2-7 and V is TRBV7-2; 9 bases agree with TRBD2. CDR1 and CDR2 (germline): SGHTA, FQGNSA. J gave up 7 bases and V 1 base, and 11 bases lay outside the gene matches. The CDR3 consists of 16 residues. CDR3 residues: CASSLDGAGGPLEQYF. CDR3 DNA sequence: TGTGCCAGCAGCTTAGACGGTGCGGGAGGGCCTTTGGAGCAGTACTTC.

V gene TRBV5-1 combines with J gene TRBJ2-1; perhaps TRBD1 as D (6 bases). Trimming stripped 4 bases from V and 7 bases from J, with 12 bases between. Germline V gene data show CDR1 as SGHRS and CDR2 as YFSETQ. The CDR3 covers 13 residues. The CDR3 sequence: CASSLGQRNEQFF. For the CDR3, the DNA is TGCGCCAGCAGCCTAGGACAGAGAAATGAGCAGTTCTTC.

The count of this clone is one. The rearrangement joins TRBV6-5 to TRBJ2-1; TRBD2 agrees at 13 bases. CDR1 MNHEY and CDR2 SVGAGI come from the germline V gene. J gave up 13 bases and V 2 bases, and 8 bases lay outside the gene matches. CDR3 size: 15 residues. The CDR3 sequence: CASSYRIGLAGAQFF. DNA for the CDR3: TGTGCCAGCAGTTACAGAATAGGACTAGCGGGGGCCCAGTTCTTC.

The chain links TRBV5-1 to TRBJ2-5; 11 bases are a match to TRBD1. The CDR3 has 15 residues. The ends lost 0 bases at V and 11 bases at J; junction bases unmatched: 9. CDR1 is SGHRS, CDR2 YFSETQ, per germline. The CDR3 DNA reads TGCGCCAGCAGCTTGGGGGGGGACAGGGGGAGAAAGCAGTACTTC. Protein: CASSLGGDRGRKQYF.

This chain connects TRBV28 to TRBJ1-2; maybe TRBD1 (5 bases). CDR3 length: 14 residues. Germline values: CDR1 MDHEN, CDR2 SYDVKM. V lost 6 bases and J lost 6, with 17 bases in between. The CDR3 sequence is CASRGLGISHGYTF. The CDR3 region has the DNA TGTGCCAGCAGGGGACTCGGGATAAGCCATGGCTACACCTTC.

This chain links TRBV13 with TRBJ2-7; 7 bases align to TRBD1. From germline, CDR1 is PRHDT and CDR2 FYEKMQ (reference sequence). CDR3 size: 16 residues. The V gene end was trimmed by 5 bases and the J gene end by 3 bases; junction bases not matched to a gene: 13. In DNA, the CDR3 is TGTGCCAGCAGCGCCACCCCGGGGACAGATAACTACGAGCAGTACTTC. It specifies CASSATPGTDNYEQYF.

The chain couples TRBV30 to TRBJ1-2, with 8 bases fitting TRBD1. The germline V gene encodes CDR1 GTSNPN and CDR2 SVGIG (reference sequence). CDR3 length: 16 amino acids. The ends lost 0 bases at V and 7 bases at J; junction bases unmatched: 13. CDR3 region: CAWSVDRVGGVGGYTF. Here the CDR3 DNA reads TGTGCCTGGAGTGTGGACAGGGTCGGCGGAGTGGGTGGCTACACCTTC.

The V gene is TRBV6-4, the J gene TRBJ1-5, with D uncertain. Germline V gives CDR1 MRHNA, CDR2 SNTAGT. The V end lost 6 bases, the J end lost 0 bases, and 12 bases lay between the germline ends. This CDR3 has 15 residues. The CDR3 region is CASRLTPDSNQPQHF. The CDR3 coding sequence is TGTGCCAGCAGGCTCACCCCAGATAGCAATCAGCCCCAGCATTTT.

A few counts support this clone. In the same sample, other DNA sequences code for this CDR3. The rearrangement joins TRBV18 to TRBJ1-1; 7 bases map to TRBD1. Germline V gene lookup returns CDR1 KGHSH and CDR2 LQKENI. V trimming: 6 bases; J trimming: 3 bases; junction bases outside the gene matches: 4. The CDR3 length is 13 residues. The DNA for the CDR3 is TGTGCCAGCTCTCCCACAGGGGACACTGAAGCTTTCTTT. Translating gives CASSPTGDTEAFF. Complete variable domain (other parts from reference TRBV18 and TRBJ1-1): NAGVMQNPRHLVRRRGQEARLRCSPMKGHSHVYWYRQLPEEGLKFMVYLQKENIIDESGMPKERFSAEFPKEGPSILRIQQVVRGDSAAYFCASSPTGDTEAFFGQGTRLTVV.

CDR3 bases: TGTGCCAGTAAGCGGGAGAGAGTGACTAGCGGGGGGAATGAGCAGTTCTTC. Its protein product is CASKRERVTSGGNEQFF. The chain uses TRBV19 and TRBJ2-1; TRBD2 aligns across 13 bases. Germline CDR1 reads LNHDA; CDR2 reads SQIVND (reference sequence). Trimming took 7 bases from V and 7 from J; bases not matched to a gene: 13. The CDR3 sequence is 17 residues long.

This clone was observed a handful of times. The same CDR3 also results from other DNA sequences found in this sample. The chain employs TRBV7-2 and TRBJ2-3, with D uncertain. Germline lookup yields CDR1 SGHTA and CDR2 FQGNSA. The CDR3 totals 12 residues. Deletions cut 4 bases from V and 2 bases from J, with 4 bases between. In nucleotides, the CDR3 is TGTGCCAGCAGCTCCTACACAGATACGCAGTATTTT. Protein product: CASSSYTDTQYF.

This sequence joins TRBV5-1 and TRBJ2-1, with D possibly being TRBD2 (6 bases). The CDR3 sequence is 15 residues long. Germline V gene sequence: CDR1 SGHRS, CDR2 YFSETQ. The germline V and J ends were trimmed by 0 bases and 6 bases, with 13 bases remaining between them. The DNA of the CDR3 is TGCGCCAGCAGCTTGGTGTCGGGAGTCCGCAATGAGCAGTTCTTC. Translation: CASSLVSGVRNEQFF.

The chain joins TRBV7-9 to TRBJ2-3, with D tentatively TRBD1 (6 bases). CDR1 is SEHNR, CDR2 FQNEAQ, per germline (reference sequence). V was pared by 3 bases and J by 11 bases, with 12 bases between. CDR3 length equals 12 residues. In nucleotides, the CDR3 is TGTGCCAGCAGCTTGGGGGCTAGACTGCAGTATTTT. Translation gives CASSLGARLQYF.

The rearrangement uses TRBV5-4 and TRBJ2-3; 14 positions match TRBD2. Germline loops: CDR1 SGHNT, CDR2 YYREEE (reference sequence). Trimming took 4 bases from V and 3 from J; bases not matched to a gene: 4. This CDR3 comprises 16 residues. The CDR3 coding sequence is TGTGCCAGCAGCCCACGGACTAGCGGGAGGACAGATACGCAGTATTTT. It specifies CASSPRTSGRTDTQYF.

The V call is TRBV7-9, the J call TRBJ2-1; 14 bases align to TRBD2. The ends lost 1 base at V and 9 bases at J; junction bases unmatched: 5. The CDR3 has 16 amino acids. In germline, CDR1 is SEHNR, CDR2 FQNEAQ (reference sequence). CDR3 coding DNA: TGTGCCAGCAGCTTAGGACTAGCGGGAGGGGGGGGTGAGCAGTTCTTC. This encodes CASSLGLAGGGGEQFF. Using reference TRBV7-9 and TRBJ2-1 for the parts outside the CDR3, the full variable domain is DTGVSQNPRHKITKRGQNVTFRCDPISEHNRLYWYRQTLGQGPEFLTYFQNEAQLEKSRLLSDRFSAERPKGSFSTLEIQRTEQGDSAMYLCASSLGLAGGGGEQFFGPGTRLTVL.